Presented here are 20 T cell receptor beta chains from one specimen sequenced in a study of cytomegalovirus exposure and HLA in healthy donors. The PCR used 60 Vbeta and 13 Jbeta primers. Data came from immunoSEQ multiplex PCR; TCRdb stores just in-frame clones and leaves some out. The sample comprises tens of thousands of clones, approximately 88% of which are singletons, and around 2.3% rests with the top ten. Sequences were obtained from PBMCs. Receptors were obtained from a man aged 18 to 29 in good health and CMV-seronegative.

This clone was seen only a few times. This rearrangement joins TRBV6-5 to TRBJ1-2; TRBD1 aligns across 7 bases. Trimming took 6 bases from V and 4 from J; bases not matched to a gene: 5. The CDR3 runs to 13 residues. The germline gives CDR1 MNHEY, CDR2 SVGAGI. The CDR3 DNA sequence: TGTGCCAGCAGAGACGACAGGGTCTATGGCTACACCTTC. Encoded protein: CASRDDRVYGYTF.

This chain links TRBV6-1 with TRBJ2-1, with 7 bases identical to TRBD2. The V gene's germline CDR1 is MNHNS and CDR2 SASEGT. The V gene end was trimmed by 2 bases and the J gene end by 2 bases; junction bases not matched to a gene: 0. There are 14 residues in the CDR3. The CDR3 coding sequence is TGTGCCAGCAGTGAACTAGCGGCCTACAATGAGCAGTTCTTC. Translated, it gives CASSELAAYNEQFF.

This chain links TRBV27 with TRBJ1-5; 8 nucleotides line up with TRBD1. This CDR3 is built from 14 residues. Germline CDR1 is MNHEY and CDR2 is SMNVEV (reference sequence). The V segment lost 5 bases and the J segment 7 bases; nucleotides outside the gene matches: 7. The CDR3 DNA is TGTGCCAGCAGTACAGGGGGTTGGGACCAGCCCCAGCATTTT. Protein product: CASSTGGWDQPQHF.

This chain uses TRBV30 with TRBJ1-2; D gene uncertain. V lost 0 bases and J 7 bases, leaving 18 bases between the germline ends. CDR3 size: 15 residues. Looked up from germline, CDR1 is GTSNPN and CDR2 is SVGIG (reference sequence). CDR3 in DNA: TGTGCCTGGAGTGTATTAGGCGGCCCCATCCGTGGCTACACCTTC. Translation gives CAWSVLGGPIRGYTF.

This clone was detected only once. The gene calls are TRBV30 and TRBJ1-2; TRBD1 is a possible D gene (5 bases). Trimming cost V 4 bases and J 6 bases, with 9 bases left between them. The germline V gene has CDR1 GTSNPN and CDR2 SVGIG (reference sequence). The CDR3 sequence is 11 residues long. CDR3 protein: CAWNPGNGYTF. CDR3 coding DNA: TGTGCCTGGAATCCAGGGAATGGCTACACCTTC.

CDR3: CASSPFPGEPSETQYF. In DNA, the CDR3 is TGTGCCAGCAGCCCATTCCCGGGAGAGCCTTCCGAGACCCAGTACTTC. The chain is built from TRBV7-9 and TRBJ2-5; maybe TRBD2 (6 bases). V was pared by 5 bases and J by 5 bases, with 21 bases between. This CDR3 region has 16 residues. Germline V gene lookup returns CDR1 SEHNR and CDR2 FQNEAQ (reference sequence).

The chain uses TRBV5-5 and TRBJ2-5; TRBD1 is a possible D gene (9 bases). Germline V gene lookup returns CDR1 SGHKS and CDR2 YYEKEE (reference sequence). This CDR3 has 16 amino acids. V lost 3 bases and J lost 4, with 19 bases in between. As DNA, the CDR3 is TGTGCCAGCAGCTGGCCACAGGGGGCGGGGGGAGAGACCCAGTACTTC. Translating it yields CASSWPQGAGGETQYF.

This clone was seen a handful of times. The V and J genes are TRBV19 and TRBJ1-2; no definite D call. Per germline, CDR1 LNHDA and CDR2 SQIVND (reference sequence). This CDR3 has 10 amino acids. V lost 10 bases to trimming and J lost 5 bases, with 8 bases between them. CDR3 in amino acids: CATREYGYTF. The CDR3 region has the DNA TGTGCCACCCGGGAGTATGGCTACACCTTC.

V and J are TRBV5-1 and TRBJ1-4, with 8 nucleotides matching TRBD1. V lost 4 bases and J lost 3; bases outside the gene matches: 17. The CDR3 is 19 residues long. CDR1 is SGHRS, CDR2 YFSETQ, per germline. The chain's CDR3 is CASSGTRGNRGAANEKLFF. In DNA, the CDR3 is TGCGCCAGCAGCGGGACCAGGGGCAACAGGGGGGCGGCTAATGAAAAACTGTTTTTT.

The chain couples TRBV7-9 to TRBJ2-4, with TRBD1 as a possible D gene (5 bases). V was shortened by 8 bases and J by 8 bases, with 16 bases between the two germline ends. Germline CDR1 reads SEHNR; CDR2 reads FQNEAQ (reference sequence). This CDR3 contains 13 residues. The CDR3 sequence is CASGARGLDIQYF. The DNA of the CDR3 is TGTGCCAGCGGGGCAAGAGGCCTGGACATTCAGTACTTC. Based on the CDR3 plus reference TRBV7-9 and TRBJ2-4, the full variable domain is DTGVSQNPRHKITKRGQNVTFRCDPISEHNRLYWYRQTLGQGPEFLTYFQNEAQLEKSRLLSDRFSAERPKGSFSTLEIQRTEQGDSAMYLCASGARGLDIQYFGAGTRLSVL.

V and J are TRBV10-2 and TRBJ2-4, with D perhaps matching TRBD1 (5 bases). The V and J ends lost 8 bases and 7 bases respectively, with 15 bases between them. The length of the CDR3 is 13 residues. CDR1 is WSHSY and CDR2 is SAAADI in the germline V gene. CDR3 amino acids: CASSEGPGNIQYF. CDR3 nucleotides: TGCGCCAGCTCCGAAGGTCCAGGGAACATTCAGTACTTC.

This chain connects TRBV11-3 to TRBJ1-1; no reliable D call. Germline values: CDR1 SGHNT, CDR2 YENEEA. The V end lost 4 bases, the J end lost 1 base, and 10 bases lay between the germline ends. This CDR3 has 14 amino acids. CDR3 loop: CASSSRRGNTEAFF. DNA for the CDR3: TGTGCCAGCAGCTCACGTAGAGGGAACACTGAAGCTTTCTTT. The full variable domain, in which reference TRBV11-3 and TRBJ1-1 provide the parts outside the CDR3, is EAGVVQSPRYKIIEKKQPVAFWCNPISGHNTLYWYLQNLGQGPELLIRYENEEAVDDSQLPKDRFSAERLKGVDSTLKIQPAELGDSAVYLCASSSRRGNTEAFFGQGTRLTVV.

This chain uses TRBV5-1 with TRBJ1-1, with D possibly being TRBD1 (6 bases). The CDR3 runs to 13 residues. The germline CDR1 and CDR2 sequences are SGHRS and YFSETQ. V dropped 5 bases and J dropped 5 bases, with 13 bases sitting between them. This CDR3 reads CASRRTELTEAFF. The CDR3, as DNA: TGCGCCAGCAGACGGACAGAATTAACTGAAGCTTTCTTT.

The J gene is TRBJ1-5, the V gene TRBV30; no clear D gene. CDR1 GTSNPN and CDR2 SVGIG come from the germline V gene (reference sequence). V lost 2 bases and J 9 bases, leaving 17 bases between the germline ends. CDR3 length: 14 amino acids. The CDR3 sequence is CAWSPGPPMGPQHF. The CDR3 DNA is TGTGCCTGGAGTCCAGGTCCGCCCATGGGGCCCCAGCATTTT.

This clone has more than one count but fewer than ten. CDR3 sequence reads: CASSYPGSRGGYTF. The CDR3 DNA reads as TGTGCCAGCAGTTATCCCGGATCCAGGGGAGGCTACACCTTC. The chain joins TRBV6-5 to TRBJ1-2; perhaps TRBD1 as D (6 bases). Germline values: CDR1 MNHEY, CDR2 SVGAGI. Trimming pared 3 bases from V and 8 bases from J, leaving 16 bases between. The CDR3 length is 14 residues.

The J gene is TRBJ2-3, the V gene TRBV25-1, with a weak D call TRBD1 (6 bases). This CDR3 spans 15 amino acids. From germline, CDR1 is MGHDK and CDR2 SYGVNS. Between the trimmed V and J ends, which lost 10 bases and 4 bases, there was a span of 21 bases. The CDR3 is CATSQGPPLPDTQYF. The CDR3 DNA is TGTGCCACTTCACAGGGTCCCCCGTTACCAGATACGCAGTATTTT.

The gene calls are TRBV7-8 and TRBJ2-7, with a tentative D call TRBD2 (5 bases). The CDR3 contains 15 residues. V was shortened by 2 bases and J by 2 bases, with 13 bases between the two germline ends. From germline, CDR1 is SGHVS and CDR2 FQNEAQ. CDR3 sequence (DNA): TGTGCCAGCAGCTTATTCCGAGGGAGTGCCTACGAGCAGTACTTC. Translated: CASSLFRGSAYEQYF.

V is TRBV6-5 and J is TRBJ1-3; TRBD1 agrees at 11 bases. This CDR3 spans 16 amino acids. The J segment lost 4 bases and the V segment lost 4 bases, leaving 6 bases of the junction unmatched. Germline CDR1 MNHEY, CDR2 SVGAGI. The CDR3 sequence: CASSFRTGGFGNTIYF. CDR3 bases: TGTGCCAGCAGTTTCAGGACAGGGGGCTTCGGAAACACCATATATTTT.

The chain carries TRBV2 and TRBJ2-1; the match to TRBD2 covers 8 bases. The CDR3 totals 15 residues. With 2 bases clipped from V and 3 bases from J, the junction kept 3 bases outside the gene matches. The V gene's germline CDR1 is SNHLY and CDR2 FYNNEI. The CDR3 loop reads CASSEFSGNYNEQFF. The CDR3 DNA follows: TGTGCCAGCAGTGAATTTAGCGGGAACTACAATGAGCAGTTCTTC.

This chain links TRBV4-3 with TRBJ1-6; TRBD1 might be the D (5 bases). V lost 0 bases and J lost 0, with 18 bases in between. Germline assignment: CDR1 LGHNA and CDR2 YSLEER. There are 20 residues in the CDR3. The DNA of the CDR3 is TGCGCCAGCAGCCAAGATCCGGCAGGGATGGTGGGCTCCTATAATTCACCCCTCCACTTT. Residues: CASSQDPAGMVGSYNSPLHF.